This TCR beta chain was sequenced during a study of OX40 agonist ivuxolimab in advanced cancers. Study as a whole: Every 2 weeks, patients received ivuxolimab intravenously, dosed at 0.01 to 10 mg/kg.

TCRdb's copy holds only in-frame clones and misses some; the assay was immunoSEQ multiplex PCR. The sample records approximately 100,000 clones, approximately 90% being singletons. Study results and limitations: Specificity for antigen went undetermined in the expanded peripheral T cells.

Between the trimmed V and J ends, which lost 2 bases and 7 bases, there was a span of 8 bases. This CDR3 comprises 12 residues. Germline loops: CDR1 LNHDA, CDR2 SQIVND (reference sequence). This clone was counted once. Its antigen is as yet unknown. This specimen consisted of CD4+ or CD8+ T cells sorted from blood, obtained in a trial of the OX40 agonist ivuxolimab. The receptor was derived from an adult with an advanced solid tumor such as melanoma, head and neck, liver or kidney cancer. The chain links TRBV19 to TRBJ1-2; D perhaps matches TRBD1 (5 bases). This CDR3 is CASSIQGIGYTF. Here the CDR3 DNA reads TGTGCCAGTAGTATACAGGGTATTGGCTACACCTTC.